This TCR beta chain appears in the sequencing data of a study of T cell changes during pregnancy in multiple sclerosis. Here immunoSEQ multiplex PCR was the method, and the copy in TCRdb shows in-frame clones only, minus some. In the table there are 25,000 to 35,000 clones, roughly 86% of which are singletons. The CDR3 runs to 13 residues. The junction had 4 bases not matched to a gene; V was cut back by 8 bases and J by 2 bases. Per the germline V gene, CDR1 is MNHNY and CDR2 is SVGAGI (reference sequence). The specimen was CD8+ T cells from peripheral blood mononuclear cells, collected before pregnancy. The TCR comes from a female donor with multiple sclerosis, enrolled in a pregnancy study. The chain links TRBV6-6 to TRBJ2-5; TRBD1 matches 8 bases. DNA of the CDR3: TGTGCCAGCGGGGGACAGGAGCAAGAGACCCAGTACTTC. Protein product: CASGGQEQETQYF.